One and the same sample provided the 21 T cell receptor beta chains below, sequenced in a study of blood T cells in healthy people across ages. Alongside a J-beta primer mix, a sample-barcoded 5' primer served in a second PCR lasting roughly 6 to 12 cycles. Via MiXCR, TCRdb re-called the 5' RACE reads, giving one row per CDR3 protein. This sample has some 880,000 distinct CDR3 sequences, with around 36% found just once. Sequenced sample: blood. All receptors come from a man younger than 35 in good health.

This clonotype was observed a handful of times. The chain employs TRBV9 and TRBJ2-1; 7 bases agree with TRBD2. The V and J ends lost 0 bases and 6 bases, in that order; junction bases with no gene match: 6. CDR3 length: 15 residues. Germline V gene data show CDR1 as SGDLS and CDR2 as YYNGEE. The CDR3 DNA follows: TGTGCCAGCAGCGTAGGAACGGGGGGTCTCAATGAGCAGTTCTTC. Protein: CASSVGTGGLNEQFF.

This clonotype came up many times. This chain joins TRBV6-6 and TRBJ2-1, with 13 bases fitting TRBD2. This CDR3 contains 15 residues. V lost 6 bases, J lost 8 bases, and 7 bases stayed unmatched. The V gene's germline CDR1 is MNHNY and CDR2 SVGAGI (reference sequence). In DNA form, the CDR3 reads TGTGCCAGCAGCCCACTAGCGGGGGGGCAGGATGAGCAGTTCTTC. Its translation is CASSPLAGGQDEQFF.

J is TRBJ1-4 and V is TRBV14; D is undetermined. Between the trimmed V and J ends, which lost 0 bases and 7 bases, there was a span of 12 bases. CDR3 length: 15 residues. Looked up from germline, CDR1 is SGHDN and CDR2 is FVKESK. The CDR3 spells CASSQDGVPSEKLFF. The CDR3 DNA follows: TGTGCCAGCAGCCAAGATGGAGTTCCCTCTGAAAAACTGTTTTTT.

The chain couples TRBV7-2 to TRBJ2-4; TRBD2 matches 10 bases. The trim removed 5 bases at V and 7 bases at J, leaving 11 bases unmatched. Germline CDR1 SGHTA, CDR2 FQGNSA. This CDR3 spans 16 amino acids. The CDR3 region has the DNA TGTGCCAGCAGCCCCCAGACTAGCGGGTTTGGGAACATTCAGTACTTC. It yields the protein CASSPQTSGFGNIQYF.

V is TRBV12-3 or TRBV12-4 and J is TRBJ1-5; 7 bases are shared with TRBD1. V shed 1 base and J 4 bases; nucleotides not matched to a gene: 4. The CDR3 totals 15 residues. CDR3: CASSLEGGLNQPQHF. The CDR3 region has the DNA TGTGCCAGCAGTTTAGAAGGGGGCCTGAATCAGCCCCAGCATTTT.

The chain employs TRBV6-6 and TRBJ1-2; unclear D gene. The CDR3 sequence is 13 residues long. Germline V gene lookup returns CDR1 MNHNY and CDR2 SVGAGI (reference sequence). V lost 4 bases to trimming and J lost 2 bases, with 8 bases between them. DNA of the CDR3: TGTGCCAGCAGTTTCCTCTTCAACTATGGCTACACCTTC. Residues: CASSFLFNYGYTF.

This clonotype showed up just a few times. The V and J genes are TRBV27 and TRBJ1-4; D remains unclear. This CDR3 is built from 13 residues. V shed 6 bases and J shed 7 bases, with 12 bases lying between them. Germline CDR1 reads MNHEY; CDR2 reads SMNVEV (reference sequence). The CDR3 is CASRTTLSEKLFF. The CDR3 DNA follows: TGTGCCAGCAGGACAACTCTCTCTGAAAAACTGTTTTTT.

This clonotype was recorded many times. V and J are TRBV6-2 or TRBV6-3 and TRBJ2-7; D ambiguous. The CDR3 totals 16 residues. The V and J ends lost 2 bases and 0 bases respectively, with 14 bases between them. In germline, CDR1 is MNHEY, CDR2 SVGEGT. CDR3 loop: CASSYVRASSSYEQYF. The CDR3 coding sequence is TGTGCCAGCAGTTACGTCCGAGCAAGTAGCTCCTACGAGCAGTACTTC.

V gene TRBV12-3 or TRBV12-4 combines with J gene TRBJ2-1, with TRBD2 identical over 11 bases. This CDR3 contains 17 residues. V shed 4 bases and J 6 bases; nucleotides not matched to a gene: 11. The CDR3 nucleotides are TGTGCCAGCAGTTCAGGGCTTAGCGGGGGGGCCGGCAATGAGCAGTTCTTC. It specifies CASSSGLSGGAGNEQFF.

The V gene is TRBV12-3 or TRBV12-4, the J gene TRBJ2-2; D remains ambiguous. The CDR3 totals 14 residues. The germline V and J ends were trimmed by 5 bases and 4 bases, with 11 bases remaining between them. In nucleotides, the CDR3 is TGTGCCAGCAGTCCCCGGCCGTCCACCGGGGAGCTGTTTTTT. It specifies CASSPRPSTGELFF.

The CDR3 region has the DNA TGCGCCAGCAGCCAAGATCCCAGCAGGGTGAACACTGAAGCTTTCTTT. Its protein product is CASSQDPSRVNTEAFF. The V call is TRBV4-3, the J call TRBJ1-1; D is perhaps TRBD1 (5 bases). Germline assignment: CDR1 LGHNA and CDR2 YSLEER. Trimming removed 0 bases from V and 0 bases from J, with 11 bases in between. This CDR3 is built from 16 residues.

This chain connects TRBV19 to TRBJ1-1; no firm D call. The CDR3 has 11 residues. Trimming cost V 7 bases and J 7 bases, with 10 bases left between them. Per the germline V gene, CDR1 is LNHDA and CDR2 is SQIVND (reference sequence). The CDR3, as DNA: TGTGCCAGTACGGTCGGGTATGAAGCTTTCTTT. It yields the protein CASTVGYEAFF.

V gene TRBV20-1 combines with J gene TRBJ2-7, with 8 bases identical to TRBD1. Germline trimming cut 5 bases from V and 2 bases from J; bases unmatched to any gene: 11. This CDR3 has 15 amino acids. Per germline, CDR1 DFQATT and CDR2 SNEGSKA (reference sequence). CDR3 sequence (DNA): TGCAGTGCTGGCCAGGGGGCTACCCTTGCCTACGAGCAGTACTTC. The encoded protein is CSAGQGATLAYEQYF.

V is TRBV7-2 and J is TRBJ1-1, with D hard to call. Germline values: CDR1 SGHTA, CDR2 FQGNSA. V was clipped by 5 bases and J by 0 bases, with 10 bases between them. The CDR3 extends over 14 amino acids. CDR3 nucleotides: TGTGCCAGCAGCCGAGACGGGTTGAACACTGAAGCTTTCTTT. Its protein product is CASSRDGLNTEAFF.

The rearrangement joins TRBV6-2 or TRBV6-3 to TRBJ2-5; no clear D. The J call may be wrong; the DNA end is better matched by TRBJ2-7. Germline V CDR1 and CDR2: MNHEY, SVGEGT. The CDR3 has 14 amino acids. This chain's CDR3 is CASSKPPPANEQYF. In DNA form, the CDR3 reads TGTGCCAGCAGTAAGCCCCCTCCAGCGAACGAGCAGTACTTC.

V and J are TRBV10-3 and TRBJ1-1; the match to TRBD1 covers 11 bases. CDR1 is ENHRY and CDR2 is SYGVKD in the germline V gene. This CDR3 has 15 residues. The junction had 11 bases not matched to a gene; V was cut back by 7 bases and J by 7 bases. The CDR3 spells CAITPDRGLMGEAFF. The CDR3 DNA reads as TGTGCCATCACCCCGGACAGGGGGCTTATGGGTGAAGCTTTCTTT.

The chain employs TRBV5-1 and TRBJ2-1; maybe TRBD1 (5 bases). CDR1 SGHRS and CDR2 YFSETQ come from the germline V gene. The V end lost 0 bases, the J end lost 4 bases, and 8 bases lay between the germline ends. The CDR3 runs 14 residues. CDR3 in amino acids: CASSLGQPYNEQFF. CDR3 DNA: TGCGCCAGCAGCTTGGGACAGCCTTACAATGAGCAGTTCTTC.

Remarks on this clonotype: Germline and junction disagree at one end, which may indicate a read error. The rearrangement uses TRBV5-1 and TRBJ1-4; possibly TRBD1 for D (6 bases). Germline-derived CDR1 and CDR2 are SGHRS and YFSETQ. The CDR3 length is 16 residues. The CDR3, as DNA: TGCGCCAGCAGCCGCAACGGGGGGACAACGAATGAAAAACTGTTTTTT. The encoded protein is CASSRNGGTTNEKLFF. Based on the CDR3 plus reference TRBV5-1 and TRBJ1-4, the full variable domain is KAGVTQTPRYLIKTRGQQVTLSCSPISGHRSVSWYQQTPGQGLQFLFEYFSETQRNKGNFPGRFSGRQFSNSRSEMNVSTLELGDSALYLCASSRNGGTTNEKLFFGSGTQLSVL.

The chain recombines TRBV7-9 with TRBJ2-4, with 16 nucleotides matching TRBD2. The CDR3 extends over 17 amino acids. CDR1 and CDR2 from the germline V gene are SEHNR and FQNEAQ (reference sequence). The V gene end was trimmed by 5 bases and the J gene end by 7 bases; junction bases not matched to a gene: 8. The CDR3 DNA is TGTGCCAGCAGCGGCGGGACTAGCGGGAGGGCCGGGAACATTCAGTACTTC. This sequence encodes CASSGGTSGRAGNIQYF. The complete variable domain, with remaining parts taken from reference TRBV7-9 and TRBJ2-4, reads DTGVSQNPRHKITKRGQNVTFRCDPISEHNRLYWYRQTLGQGPEFLTYFQNEAQLEKSRLLSDRFSAERPKGSFSTLEIQRTEQGDSAMYLCASSGGTSGRAGNIQYFGAGTRLSVL.

This clonotype was recorded many times. This chain uses TRBV6-5 with TRBJ2-3, with 10 bases fitting TRBD2. From germline, CDR1 is MNHEY and CDR2 SVGAGI. The CDR3 consists of 14 residues. V gave up 6 bases and J gave up 5 bases; unmatched junction bases: 5. The CDR3 loop is CASRERGGLDTQYF. The CDR3 DNA reads TGTGCCAGCAGGGAGCGGGGGGGCCTAGATACGCAGTATTTT.

This clonotype was detected a few times. V and J are TRBV4-3 and TRBJ1-5; 9 bases agree with TRBD1. Germline CDR1 LGHNA, CDR2 YSLEER. The CDR3 totals 15 residues. The junction had 2 bases not matched to a gene; V was cut back by 2 bases and J by 3 bases. CDR3 in DNA: TGCGCCAGCAGCCAATACAGGGGGCACAATCAGCCCCAGCATTTT. Translated: CASSQYRGHNQPQHF.